The present entry profiles one T cell receptor (beta chain) with its context. The specificity of this receptor is unknown. No base quality values were provided; no much bigger clone lies one nucleotide off. Collaborating institutions collected whole blood in K2EDTA tubes following their own protocols. For TCRbeta analysis, collaborator samples were shipped as frozen whole blood, as isolated PBMCs, or as DNA extracted from either sample type. These data belong to a study of blood T cell repertoires in COVID-19 (dated by TCRdb to about 2020). Background on the whole study: The collaborator samples originated in the United States, Italy and Spain and spanned the acute and convalescent phases of COVID-19. The samples were drawn from the first 160 participants of the ongoing ImmuneRACE study and from 1,200 or so subjects provided by 6 global collaborators. Where HLA class I and class II types were available, the types were taken from metadata supplied by the sample provider, not from assay-based typing. The material from the prospective study consisted of cDNA or gDNA derived from T cells, B-cell-depleted T cells, or PBMCs. Sample metadata almost always included a de-identified subject ID, COVID-19 status, age in years and sex. Deeply sampled blood TCRbeta repertoires from subjects exposed to, actively infected with, or recovered from COVID-19 were included in the dataset. The repertoires were released in a freely available public database meant as a resource for research on the immune response to SARS-CoV-2. Results the study describes overall, beyond this receptor: The quantity of clinical and demographic metadata differed by source and by participant and was supplied without curation.

The CDR3 starts with the cysteine, ends with the phenylalanine, and has 14 residues. The only DNA kept is the CDR3, 42 bases in frame from the first base. V drops 4 bases and J drops 3 bases, leaving 10 bases in between. CDR1 and CDR2 were assigned from the germline V gene as SGDLS and YYNGEE. TCRbeta CDR3 regions were amplified from genomic DNA using the immunoSEQ Assay, a bias-controlled multiplex PCR. The authors' pipeline ran thus. Nucleated cell counts per sample were estimated from amplification of reference gene primers within the assay. To quantify the absolute abundance of each unique TCRbeta CDR3 rearrangement, sequence reads were collapsed and filtered. For each sample, productive Simpson clonality was calculated as the square root of Simpson's diversity index across productive rearrangements. Sourced from immuneACCESS, this table was stored by TCRdb with only in-frame sequences that have V and J called. A share of the clones is absent; for the studies checked, an unresolved V gene accounts for under half, and the remainder has no known explanation. Clonal size and the V and J genes are those of that table, whereas D and trimming came from the DNA. The sample table records 200,000 to 250,000 clones; roughly 84% of these occur just once. The ten top clones hold 3% to 4.5% of the sample.

Source material: peripheral blood. The TCR sequence derives from a woman older than 75 with acute or convalescent COVID-19. The rearrangement combines TRBV9 with TRBJ2-2; perhaps TRBD1 is the D gene, with 5 bases matching. At the DNA level, the sequence is TGTGCCAGCAGCTCTTGGGGCGACACCGGGGAGCTGTTTTTT. This is translated as CASSSWGDTGELFF.